One and the same sample provided the 27 T cell receptor beta chains below, sequenced in a study of T cell responses to AZD1222 COVID-19 vaccine. Repertoires were generated with immunoSEQ multiplex PCR, while TCRdb's copy carries only in-frame clones and drops some. The data contain around 120,000 clones, around 90% of them singletons. The sample was peripheral blood, taken on day 0 of MenACWY control vaccination. These receptor sequences come from an adult in good health.

The chain uses TRBV28 and TRBJ2-6; either TRBD1 or TRBD2 may supply D (5 bases each). Trimming shortened V by 7 bases and J by 2 bases, and 33 bases separated the two germline ends. Germline V gene lookup returns CDR1 MDHEN and CDR2 SYDVKM. This CDR3 contains 22 residues. CDR3 coding DNA: TGTGCCAGCATCAAAAAGGGACGTTTTGGCACATTCTCGTACACTGGGGCCAACGTCCTGACTTTC. It translates to CASIKKGRFGTFSYTGANVLTF.

This clone was recorded only once. The rearrangement uses TRBV12-3 or TRBV12-4 and TRBJ1-6; no firm D call. With 3 bases removed from V and 8 bases from J, the gap between germline ends came to 8 bases. The CDR3 is made up of 13 amino acids. CDR3 nucleotides: TGTGCCAGCAGTTTGGGAGGGTATTCACCCCTCCACTTT. This translates into CASSLGGYSPLHF.

The CDR3, as DNA: TGTGCCACCAGTGACCCAACCGGGACTAGTGGTTACGAGCAGTACTTC. Translating it yields CATSDPTGTSGYEQYF. V is TRBV24-1 and J is TRBJ2-7; 8 bases match TRBD2. The CDR3 loop spans 16 amino acids. V was pared by 4 bases and J by 4 bases, with 11 bases of the junction left unmatched. In germline, CDR1 is KGHDR, CDR2 SFDVKD.

The CDR3 reads CASSPQAPGLRSTDTQYF. The CDR3 coding sequence is TGTGCCAGCTCACCGCAAGCACCGGGACTTCGTAGCACAGATACGCAGTATTTT. The chain uses TRBV18 and TRBJ2-3; possibly TRBD2 for D (6 bases). This CDR3 has 18 amino acids. Trimming cost V 3 bases and J 0 bases, with 19 bases left between them. The germline gives CDR1 KGHSH, CDR2 LQKENI.

V is TRBV27 and J is TRBJ2-1; TRBD2 matches 11 bases. CDR3 length: 15 amino acids. CDR1 is MNHEY, CDR2 SMNVEV, per germline (reference sequence). Losses at the gene ends were 4 bases for V and 7 bases for J; bases not matched to a gene: 6. DNA for the CDR3: TGTGCCAGCAGTTCGCGGGGACTAGCGGTAAATGAGCAGTTCTTC. Protein product: CASSSRGLAVNEQFF.

The rearrangement joins TRBV30 to TRBJ1-3; 7 bases fit TRBD1. The CDR3 runs 15 residues. Trimming took 1 base from V and 8 from J; bases not matched to a gene: 11. Germline V gene data show CDR1 as GTSNPN and CDR2 as SVGIG (reference sequence). Written as DNA, the CDR3 is TGTGCCTGGAGTGGGGACTTCAGGGGGGCGCACACCATATATTTT. Protein sequence: CAWSGDFRGAHTIYF. Based on the CDR3 plus reference TRBV30 and TRBJ1-3, the full variable domain is SQTIHQWPATLVQPVGSPLSLECTVEGTSNPNLYWYRQAAGRGLQLLFYSVGIGQISSEVPQNLSASRPQDRQFILSSKKLLLSDSGFYLCAWSGDFRGAHTIYFGEGSWLTVV.

A single count supports this clone. This rearrangement joins TRBV7-8 to TRBJ1-2, with 7 positions matching TRBD1. Germline V gene lookup returns CDR1 SGHVS and CDR2 FQNEAQ. V shed 0 bases and J 4 bases; nucleotides not matched to a gene: 11. CDR3 length equals 17 residues. In DNA, the CDR3 is TGTGCCAGCAGCTTAGCAAGGACAGGACCGCGGGTCTATGGCTACACCTTC. Protein sequence: CASSLARTGPRVYGYTF.

The rearrangement joins TRBV5-1 to TRBJ1-6; 9 positions match TRBD1. CDR1 SGHRS and CDR2 YFSETQ come from the germline V gene. The CDR3 length is 16 residues. Unmatched junction bases numbered 9, after V lost 4 bases and J lost 7 bases. CDR3 DNA: TGCGCCAGCAGCATGGGGACAGGGACGCCCAATTCACCCCTCCACTTT. This codes for CASSMGTGTPNSPLHF.

The chain uses TRBV27 and TRBJ2-3, with TRBD1 as a possible D gene (5 bases). Trimming cost V 1 base and J 0 bases, with 8 bases left between them. Germline CDR1 MNHEY, CDR2 SMNVEV (reference sequence). The CDR3 has 15 residues. Here the CDR3 reads CASSLYDSSTDTQYF. In DNA form, the CDR3 reads TGTGCCAGCAGTTTATACGACAGTAGCACAGATACGCAGTATTTT.

The rearrangement uses TRBV5-1 and TRBJ2-7; D ambiguous. This CDR3 is 15 amino acids long. Per germline, CDR1 SGHRS and CDR2 YFSETQ. V was shortened by 4 bases and J by 2 bases, with 16 bases between the two germline ends. CDR3 in amino acids: CASSPRPDPAYEQYF. The CDR3 DNA reads as TGCGCCAGCAGCCCCCGACCAGACCCGGCCTACGAGCAGTACTTC. The full variable domain, its missing parts supplied by reference TRBV5-1 and TRBJ2-7, is KAGVTQTPRYLIKTRGQQVTLSCSPISGHRSVSWYQQTPGQGLQFLFEYFSETQRNKGNFPGRFSGRQFSNSRSEMNVSTLELGDSALYLCASSPRPDPAYEQYFGPGTRLTVT.

The genes are TRBV3-1 (or the pseudogene TRBV3-2) and TRBJ2-3; no definite D call. Germline CDR1 and CDR2: LGHDT and YNNKEL (reference sequence). This CDR3 spans 11 amino acids. Deletions cut 3 bases from V and 2 bases from J, with 0 bases between. In DNA, the CDR3 is TGTGCCAGCAGCCACACAGATACGCAGTATTTT. Translated, it gives CASSHTDTQYF.

The chain recombines TRBV10-1 with TRBJ2-5; the D call may be TRBD1 or TRBD2 (7 bases each). The CDR3 has 12 amino acids. Trimming cost V 10 bases and J 5 bases, with 14 bases left between them. The V gene's germline CDR1 is WNHNN and CDR2 SYGVQD (reference sequence). The CDR3 loop reads CAKPGGQETQYF. CDR3 coding DNA: TGCGCCAAGCCGGGGGGACAGGAGACCCAGTACTTC.

J is TRBJ2-5 and V is TRBV19, with 7 bases lining up with TRBD1. Per germline, CDR1 LNHDA and CDR2 SQIVND (reference sequence). V lost 6 bases and J lost 5; bases outside the gene matches: 9. The CDR3 covers 14 residues. CDR3 region: CASRRVGGGETQYF. In nucleotides, the CDR3 is TGTGCCAGTAGAAGGGTAGGGGGCGGGGAGACCCAGTACTTC.

The chain has TRBV19 and TRBJ1-1; D perhaps matches TRBD1 (5 bases). The CDR3 length is 16 residues. The germline V gene encodes CDR1 LNHDA and CDR2 SQIVND (reference sequence). The germline V and J ends were trimmed by 5 bases and 0 bases, with 16 bases remaining between them. CDR3 DNA sequence: TGTGCCAGTAGTTCCTTCCCGTGGGGGGTGAACACTGAAGCTTTCTTT. This sequence encodes CASSSFPWGVNTEAFF.

This clone was observed a single time. This sequence joins TRBV11-1 and TRBJ1-6; D ambiguous. This CDR3 is built from 14 residues. Germline CDR1 SGHAT, CDR2 FQDESV (reference sequence). V lost 2 bases and J 7 bases, leaving 9 bases between the germline ends. Here the CDR3 reads CASSLTVSNSPLHF. CDR3 in DNA: TGTGCCAGCAGCTTAACAGTATCCAATTCACCCCTCCACTTT. The complete variable domain, with remaining parts taken from reference TRBV11-1 and TRBJ1-6, reads EAEVAQSPRYKITEKSQAVAFWCDPISGHATLYWYRQILGQGPELLVQFQDESVVDDSQLPKDRFSAERLKGVDSTLKIQPAELGDSAMYLCASSLTVSNSPLHFGNGTRLTVT.

This clone was counted a single time. The chain uses TRBV2 and TRBJ2-5; 7 positions match TRBD2. This CDR3 region has 15 residues. Germline V gene lookup returns CDR1 SNHLY and CDR2 FYNNEI. V was clipped by 8 bases and J by 5 bases; unmatched bases: 14. CDR3 residues: CASLTRLAPGETQYF. CDR3 nucleotide sequence: TGTGCCAGCCTTACTAGACTAGCCCCAGGGGAGACCCAGTACTTC.

This rearrangement joins TRBV19 to TRBJ1-2, with D perhaps TRBD1 (6 bases). Germline CDR1 LNHDA, CDR2 SQIVND (reference sequence). Trimming stripped 4 bases from V and 4 bases from J, with 13 bases between. This CDR3 has 14 residues. CDR3 sequence (DNA): TGTGCCAGTAGTAAAGAAGAGGGGGGCTATGGCTACACCTTC. This translates into CASSKEEGGYGYTF.

Turning to this clone: Within the sample, other DNA sequences also encode this same CDR3. DNA of the CDR3: TGTGCCAGCAGCGCAGGTGGGGGGTACAATGAGCAGTTCTTC. Protein: CASSAGGGYNEQFF. The gene calls are TRBV7-3 and TRBJ2-1, with D possibly matching TRBD2 (6 bases). CDR1 and CDR2 from the germline V gene are SGHTA and FQGTGA. Trimming shortened V by 5 bases and J by 4 bases, and 12 bases separated the two germline ends. CDR3 size: 14 residues.

This chain links TRBV2 with TRBJ1-1, with D possibly matching TRBD1 (5 bases). The V gene lost 10 bases and the J gene lost 1 base, with 13 bases spanning the gap. This CDR3 is built from 13 residues. Germline assignment: CDR1 SNHLY and CDR2 FYNNEI. DNA for the CDR3: TGTGCCACCGGGTCGGGGCCGAACACTGAAGCTTTCTTT. This sequence encodes CATGSGPNTEAFF.

V is TRBV28 and J is TRBJ2-7; D is uncertain. Trimming took 6 bases from V and 3 from J, leaving 9 bases between them. This CDR3 region has 12 residues. Germline V gene sequence: CDR1 MDHEN, CDR2 SYDVKM. For the CDR3, the DNA is TGTGCCAGCAGCCTCTTCAGCTACGAGCAGTACTTC. This sequence encodes CASSLFSYEQYF.

The rearrangement uses TRBV28 and TRBJ1-4, with D perhaps matching TRBD1 (6 bases). The CDR3 extends over 15 amino acids. V was shortened by 3 bases and J by 6 bases, with 14 bases between the two germline ends. Germline-derived CDR1 and CDR2 are MDHEN and SYDVKM. CDR3 bases: TGTGCCAGCAGTTTCTTCGGCAGGGGACATGAAAAACTGTTTTTT. Translating gives CASSFFGRGHEKLFF. Full variable domain (missing parts from reference TRBV28 and TRBJ1-4): DVKVTQSSRYLVKRTGEKVFLECVQDMDHENMFWYRQDPGLGLRLIYFSYDVKMKEKGDIPEGYSVSREKKERFSLILESASTNQTSMYLCASSFFGRGHEKLFFGSGTQLSVL.

The genes are TRBV5-1 and TRBJ1-4; no definite D call. CDR3 length equals 17 residues. V lost 1 base and J lost 0, with 13 bases in between. Germline V gene lookup returns CDR1 SGHRS and CDR2 YFSETQ. CDR3 residues: CASSLFGQAATNEKLFF. As DNA, the CDR3 is TGCGCCAGCAGCTTGTTTGGCCAGGCGGCAACTAATGAAAAACTGTTTTTT.

The chain uses TRBV19 and TRBJ2-7; tentative D call: TRBD1 (6 bases). Germline V lookup: CDR1 LNHDA, CDR2 SQIVND (reference sequence). The CDR3 runs 14 residues. With 6 bases removed from V and 2 bases from J, the gap between germline ends came to 14 bases. The CDR3 loop is CASSTTGSAYEQYF. As DNA, the CDR3 is TGTGCCAGTAGCACGACAGGTTCGGCCTACGAGCAGTACTTC.

The sample holds one count of this clone. CDR3 in DNA: TGTGCCAGCAGTCCCCTGACCCATATCCAAGAGACCCAGTACTTC. Encoded protein: CASSPLTHIQETQYF. The chain has TRBV6-5 and TRBJ2-5; D ambiguous. The germline V gene encodes CDR1 MNHEY and CDR2 SVGAGI. The CDR3 sequence is 15 residues long. Trimming cost V 5 bases and J 1 base, with 14 bases left between them.

This chain links TRBV11-2 with TRBJ2-3, with D hard to call. Germline V CDR1 and CDR2: SGHAT, FQNNGV. The V gene lost 1 base and the J gene lost 5 bases, with 16 bases spanning the gap. This CDR3 has 16 residues. The CDR3 region is CASSLVPLGWEDTQYF. CDR3 bases: TGTGCCAGCAGCTTAGTCCCCCTCGGTTGGGAAGATACGCAGTATTTT.

V gene TRBV6-5 combines with J gene TRBJ2-1; TRBD2 is a possible D gene (6 bases). Trimming left V 6 bases short and J 8 bases short, with 14 bases between. Germline CDR1 MNHEY, CDR2 SVGAGI. The CDR3 length is 13 residues. DNA of the CDR3: TGTGCCAGCAGCCAGGGACTTCTCTATGAGCAGTTCTTC. It specifies CASSQGLLYEQFF.

This chain links TRBV19 with TRBJ2-1; D is possibly TRBD2 (6 bases). The CDR3 consists of 15 residues. The V gene lost 5 bases and the J gene lost 9 bases, with 20 bases spanning the gap. CDR1 is LNHDA, CDR2 SQIVND, per germline (reference sequence). CDR3 in DNA: TGTGCCAGTAGTCCAATAGCGGAGAGCGTGGGTGAGCAGTTCTTC. As protein: CASSPIAESVGEQFF.